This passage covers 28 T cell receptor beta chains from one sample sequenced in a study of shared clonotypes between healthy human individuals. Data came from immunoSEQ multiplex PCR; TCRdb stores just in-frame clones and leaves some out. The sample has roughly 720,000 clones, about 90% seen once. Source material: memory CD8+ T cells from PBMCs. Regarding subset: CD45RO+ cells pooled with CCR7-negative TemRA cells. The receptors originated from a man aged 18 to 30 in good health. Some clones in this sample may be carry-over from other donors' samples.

The CDR3 DNA reads TGTGCCAGCAGCCTCGTGGTAGATACGCAGTATTTT. Protein sequence: CASSLVVDTQYF. The chain carries TRBV14 and TRBJ2-3; D gene unclear. CDR3 length: 12 residues. V was clipped by 4 bases and J by 5 bases, with 7 bases between them. CDR1 and CDR2 (germline): SGHDN, FVKESK.

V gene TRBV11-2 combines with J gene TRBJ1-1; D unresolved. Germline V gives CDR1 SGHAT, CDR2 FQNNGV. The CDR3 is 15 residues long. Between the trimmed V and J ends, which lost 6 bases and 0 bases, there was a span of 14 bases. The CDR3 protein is CASSSGVNVNTEAFF. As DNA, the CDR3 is TGTGCCAGCAGTTCCGGGGTAAACGTGAACACTGAAGCTTTCTTT.

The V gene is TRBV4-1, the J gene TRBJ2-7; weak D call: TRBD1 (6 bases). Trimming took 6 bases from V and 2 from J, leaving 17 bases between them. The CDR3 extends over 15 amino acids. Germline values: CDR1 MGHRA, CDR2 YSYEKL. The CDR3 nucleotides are TGCGCCAGCAGATCGGGAACAGGGCATCCCTACGAGCAGTACTTC. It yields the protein CASRSGTGHPYEQYF.

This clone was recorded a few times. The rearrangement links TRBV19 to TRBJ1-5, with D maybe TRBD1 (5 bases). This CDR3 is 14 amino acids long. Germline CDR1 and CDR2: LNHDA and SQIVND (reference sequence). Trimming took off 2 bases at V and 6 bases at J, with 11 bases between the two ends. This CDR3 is CASSIRRGGQPQHF. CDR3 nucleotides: TGTGCCAGTAGTATAAGGAGGGGCGGTCAGCCCCAGCATTTT.

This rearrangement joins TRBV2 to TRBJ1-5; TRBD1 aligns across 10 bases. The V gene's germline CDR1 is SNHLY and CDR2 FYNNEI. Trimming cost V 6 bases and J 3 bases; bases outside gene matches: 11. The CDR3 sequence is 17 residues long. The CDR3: CASSKDRGFSDNQPQHF. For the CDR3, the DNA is TGTGCCAGCAGCAAGGACAGGGGGTTTTCTGACAATCAGCCCCAGCATTTT.

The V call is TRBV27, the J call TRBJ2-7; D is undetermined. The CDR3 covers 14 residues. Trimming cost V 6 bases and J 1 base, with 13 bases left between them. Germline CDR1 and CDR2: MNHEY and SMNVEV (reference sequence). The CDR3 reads CASSRIPESYEQYF. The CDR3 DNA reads TGTGCCAGCAGCCGAATCCCAGAGTCCTACGAGCAGTACTTC.

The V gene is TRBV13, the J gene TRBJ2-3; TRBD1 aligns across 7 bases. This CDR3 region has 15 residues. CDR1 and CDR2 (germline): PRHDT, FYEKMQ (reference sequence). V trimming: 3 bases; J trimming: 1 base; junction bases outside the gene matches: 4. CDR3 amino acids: CASSLRGRGTDTQYF. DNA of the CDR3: TGTGCCAGCAGCTTGAGGGGGCGCGGCACAGATACGCAGTATTTT.

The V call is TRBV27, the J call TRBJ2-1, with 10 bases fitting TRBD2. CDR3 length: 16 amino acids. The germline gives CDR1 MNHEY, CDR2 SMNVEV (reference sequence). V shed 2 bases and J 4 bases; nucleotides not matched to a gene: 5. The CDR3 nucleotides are TGTGCCAGCAGTTTACATCGACTAGCGGGTTACAATGAGCAGTTCTTC. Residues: CASSLHRLAGYNEQFF.

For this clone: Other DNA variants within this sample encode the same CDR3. This CDR3 is CASSLGLAGFYEQYF. The CDR3 DNA reads TGTGCCAGCAGCTTAGGCCTAGCGGGTTTCTACGAGCAGTACTTC. The V call is TRBV7-2, the J call TRBJ2-7, with 8 positions matching TRBD2. The CDR3 contains 15 residues. Germline V gene sequence: CDR1 SGHTA, CDR2 FQGNSA. V was clipped by 1 base and J by 3 bases; unmatched bases: 5.

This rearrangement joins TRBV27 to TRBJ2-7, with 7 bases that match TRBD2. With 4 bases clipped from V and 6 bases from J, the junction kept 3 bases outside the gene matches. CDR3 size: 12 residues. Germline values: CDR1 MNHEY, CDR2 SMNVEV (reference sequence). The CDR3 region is CASSWGGLEQYF. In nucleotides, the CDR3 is TGTGCCAGCAGTTGGGGGGGACTCGAGCAGTACTTC.

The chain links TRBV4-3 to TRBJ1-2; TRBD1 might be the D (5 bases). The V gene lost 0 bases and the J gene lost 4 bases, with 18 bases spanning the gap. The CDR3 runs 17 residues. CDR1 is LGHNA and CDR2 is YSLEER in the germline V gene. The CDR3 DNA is TGCGCCAGCAGCCAAGAACCTCAATCCAGGGCCTCCTATGGCTACACCTTC. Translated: CASSQEPQSRASYGYTF.

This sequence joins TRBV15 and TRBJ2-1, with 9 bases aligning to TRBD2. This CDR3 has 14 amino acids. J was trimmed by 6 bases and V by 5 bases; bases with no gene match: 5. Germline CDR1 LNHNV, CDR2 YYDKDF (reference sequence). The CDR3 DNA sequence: TGTGCCACCAGCGGCGGGGGGGGCTTCAATGAGCAGTTCTTC. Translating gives CATSGGGGFNEQFF.

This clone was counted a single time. CDR3: CASSDVLGLFNEQFF. CDR3 DNA: TGTGCCAGCAGTGACGTACTAGGGCTCTTCAATGAGCAGTTCTTC. The chain couples TRBV6-4 to TRBJ2-1, with D maybe TRBD2 (5 bases). V gave up 2 bases and J gave up 6 bases, with 14 bases separating them. CDR1 is MRHNA, CDR2 SNTAGT, per germline. This CDR3 region has 15 residues.

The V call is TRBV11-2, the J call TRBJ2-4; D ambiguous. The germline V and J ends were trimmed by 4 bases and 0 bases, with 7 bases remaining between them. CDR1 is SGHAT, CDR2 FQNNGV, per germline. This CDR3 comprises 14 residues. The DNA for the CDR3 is TGTGCCAGCAGCTCTCTAGTAGCCAAAAACATTCAGTACTTC. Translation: CASSSLVAKNIQYF.

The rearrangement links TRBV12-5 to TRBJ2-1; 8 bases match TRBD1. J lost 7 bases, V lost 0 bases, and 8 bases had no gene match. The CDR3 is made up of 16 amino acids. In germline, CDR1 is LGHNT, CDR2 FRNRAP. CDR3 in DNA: TGTGCTAGTGGTTTGGTGCTCGACAGGGGTTTGAATGAGCAGTTCTTC. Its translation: CASGLVLDRGLNEQFF. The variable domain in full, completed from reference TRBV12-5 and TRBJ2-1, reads DARVTQTPRHKVTEMGQEVTMRCQPILGHNTVFWYRQTMMQGLELLAYFRNRAPLDDSGMPKDRFSAEMPDATLATLKIQPSEPRDSAVYFCASGLVLDRGLNEQFFGPGTRLTVL.

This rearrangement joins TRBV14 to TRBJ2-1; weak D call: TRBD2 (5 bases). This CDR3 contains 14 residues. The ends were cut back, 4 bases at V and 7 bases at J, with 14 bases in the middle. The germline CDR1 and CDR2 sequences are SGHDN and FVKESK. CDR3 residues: CASSPVTGWNEQFF. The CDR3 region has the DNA TGTGCCAGCAGCCCTGTAACGGGGTGGAATGAGCAGTTCTTC.

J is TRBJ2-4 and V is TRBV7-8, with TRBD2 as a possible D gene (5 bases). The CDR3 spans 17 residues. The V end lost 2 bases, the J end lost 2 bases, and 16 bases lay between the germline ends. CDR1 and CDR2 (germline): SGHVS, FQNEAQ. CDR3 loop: CASSLLNLASTKNIQYF. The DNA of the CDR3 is TGTGCCAGCAGCTTATTGAATCTGGCTAGCACCAAAAACATTCAGTACTTC.

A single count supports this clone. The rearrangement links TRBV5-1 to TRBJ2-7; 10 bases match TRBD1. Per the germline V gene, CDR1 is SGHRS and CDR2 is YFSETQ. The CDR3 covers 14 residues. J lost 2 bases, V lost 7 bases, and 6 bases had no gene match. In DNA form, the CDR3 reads TGCGCCAGCTCCGCCGGGACAGGGGCCTACGAGCAGTACTTC. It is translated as CASSAGTGAYEQYF.

CDR3 amino acids: CASSVEGLAGSQDTQYF. DNA of the CDR3: TGTGCCAGCAGCGTAGAGGGGCTAGCGGGATCACAAGATACGCAGTATTTT. The chain is built from TRBV9 and TRBJ2-3, with 9 bases identical to TRBD2. The V gene end was trimmed by 0 bases and the J gene end by 5 bases; junction bases not matched to a gene: 10. In germline, CDR1 is SGDLS, CDR2 YYNGEE. The CDR3 extends over 17 amino acids.

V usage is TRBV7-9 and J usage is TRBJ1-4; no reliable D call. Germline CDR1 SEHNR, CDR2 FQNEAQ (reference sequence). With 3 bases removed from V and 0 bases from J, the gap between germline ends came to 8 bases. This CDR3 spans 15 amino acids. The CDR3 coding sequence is TGTGCCAGCAGCTTCGGAGGTGCAACTAATGAAAAACTGTTTTTT. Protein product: CASSFGGATNEKLFF.

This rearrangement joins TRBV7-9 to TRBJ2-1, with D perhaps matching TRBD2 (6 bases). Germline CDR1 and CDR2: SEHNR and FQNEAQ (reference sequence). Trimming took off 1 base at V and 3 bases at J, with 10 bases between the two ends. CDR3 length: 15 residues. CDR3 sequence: CASSLVAGGYNEQFF. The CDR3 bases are TGTGCCAGCAGCTTAGTCGCCGGGGGCTACAATGAGCAGTTCTTC.

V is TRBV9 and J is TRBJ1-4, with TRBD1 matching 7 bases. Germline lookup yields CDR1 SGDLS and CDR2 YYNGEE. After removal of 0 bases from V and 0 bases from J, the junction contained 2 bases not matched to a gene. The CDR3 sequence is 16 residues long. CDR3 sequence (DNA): TGTGCCAGCAGCGTAGCAGGGGGGGCAACTAATGAAAAACTGTTTTTT. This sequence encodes CASSVAGGATNEKLFF.

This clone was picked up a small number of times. The CDR3 region is CASSQLNTGELFF. CDR3 sequence (DNA): TGTGCCAGCAGCCAATTAAACACCGGGGAGCTGTTTTTT. V gene TRBV27 combines with J gene TRBJ2-2; D call uncertain. Per the germline V gene, CDR1 is MNHEY and CDR2 is SMNVEV (reference sequence). V was shortened by 6 bases and J by 2 bases, with 7 bases between the two germline ends. This CDR3 is 13 amino acids long.

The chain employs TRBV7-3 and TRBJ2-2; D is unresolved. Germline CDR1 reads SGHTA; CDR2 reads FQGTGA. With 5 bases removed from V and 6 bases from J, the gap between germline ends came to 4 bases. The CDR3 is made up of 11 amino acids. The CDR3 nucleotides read TGTGCCAGCAGCCCGTCCGGGGAGCTGTTTTTT. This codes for CASSPSGELFF.

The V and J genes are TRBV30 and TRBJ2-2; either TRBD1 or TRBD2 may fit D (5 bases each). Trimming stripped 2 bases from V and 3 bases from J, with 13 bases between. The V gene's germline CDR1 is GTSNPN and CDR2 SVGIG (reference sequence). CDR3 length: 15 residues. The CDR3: CAWSTGTDHTGELFF. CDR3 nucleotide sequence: TGTGCCTGGAGTACCGGGACCGACCACACCGGGGAGCTGTTTTTT.

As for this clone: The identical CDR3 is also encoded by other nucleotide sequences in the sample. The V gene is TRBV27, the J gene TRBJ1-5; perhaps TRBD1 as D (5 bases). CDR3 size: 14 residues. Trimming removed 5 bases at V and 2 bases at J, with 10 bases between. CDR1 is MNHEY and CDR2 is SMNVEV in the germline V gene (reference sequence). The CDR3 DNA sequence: TGTGCCAGCAGTCCGCGGGGGGGCAATCAGCCCCAGCATTTT. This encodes CASSPRGGNQPQHF.

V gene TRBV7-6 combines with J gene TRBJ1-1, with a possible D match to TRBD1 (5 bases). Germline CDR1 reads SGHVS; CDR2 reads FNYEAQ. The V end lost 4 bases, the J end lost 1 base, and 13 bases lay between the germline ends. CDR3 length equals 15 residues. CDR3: CASSSPLTGNTEAFF. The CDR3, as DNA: TGTGCCAGCAGCTCCCCCCTCACAGGGAACACTGAAGCTTTCTTT.

This chain's CDR3 is CASSIDLEGEVYNEQFF. The CDR3 nucleotides read TGTGCCAGTAGTATAGATTTGGAGGGGGAGGTGTACAATGAGCAGTTCTTC. This sequence joins TRBV19 and TRBJ2-1, with D perhaps assigned TRBD1 or TRBD2 (6 bases each). Per the germline V gene, CDR1 is LNHDA and CDR2 is SQIVND (reference sequence). Trimming took off 0 bases at V and 4 bases at J, with 16 bases between the two ends. The CDR3 consists of 17 residues.